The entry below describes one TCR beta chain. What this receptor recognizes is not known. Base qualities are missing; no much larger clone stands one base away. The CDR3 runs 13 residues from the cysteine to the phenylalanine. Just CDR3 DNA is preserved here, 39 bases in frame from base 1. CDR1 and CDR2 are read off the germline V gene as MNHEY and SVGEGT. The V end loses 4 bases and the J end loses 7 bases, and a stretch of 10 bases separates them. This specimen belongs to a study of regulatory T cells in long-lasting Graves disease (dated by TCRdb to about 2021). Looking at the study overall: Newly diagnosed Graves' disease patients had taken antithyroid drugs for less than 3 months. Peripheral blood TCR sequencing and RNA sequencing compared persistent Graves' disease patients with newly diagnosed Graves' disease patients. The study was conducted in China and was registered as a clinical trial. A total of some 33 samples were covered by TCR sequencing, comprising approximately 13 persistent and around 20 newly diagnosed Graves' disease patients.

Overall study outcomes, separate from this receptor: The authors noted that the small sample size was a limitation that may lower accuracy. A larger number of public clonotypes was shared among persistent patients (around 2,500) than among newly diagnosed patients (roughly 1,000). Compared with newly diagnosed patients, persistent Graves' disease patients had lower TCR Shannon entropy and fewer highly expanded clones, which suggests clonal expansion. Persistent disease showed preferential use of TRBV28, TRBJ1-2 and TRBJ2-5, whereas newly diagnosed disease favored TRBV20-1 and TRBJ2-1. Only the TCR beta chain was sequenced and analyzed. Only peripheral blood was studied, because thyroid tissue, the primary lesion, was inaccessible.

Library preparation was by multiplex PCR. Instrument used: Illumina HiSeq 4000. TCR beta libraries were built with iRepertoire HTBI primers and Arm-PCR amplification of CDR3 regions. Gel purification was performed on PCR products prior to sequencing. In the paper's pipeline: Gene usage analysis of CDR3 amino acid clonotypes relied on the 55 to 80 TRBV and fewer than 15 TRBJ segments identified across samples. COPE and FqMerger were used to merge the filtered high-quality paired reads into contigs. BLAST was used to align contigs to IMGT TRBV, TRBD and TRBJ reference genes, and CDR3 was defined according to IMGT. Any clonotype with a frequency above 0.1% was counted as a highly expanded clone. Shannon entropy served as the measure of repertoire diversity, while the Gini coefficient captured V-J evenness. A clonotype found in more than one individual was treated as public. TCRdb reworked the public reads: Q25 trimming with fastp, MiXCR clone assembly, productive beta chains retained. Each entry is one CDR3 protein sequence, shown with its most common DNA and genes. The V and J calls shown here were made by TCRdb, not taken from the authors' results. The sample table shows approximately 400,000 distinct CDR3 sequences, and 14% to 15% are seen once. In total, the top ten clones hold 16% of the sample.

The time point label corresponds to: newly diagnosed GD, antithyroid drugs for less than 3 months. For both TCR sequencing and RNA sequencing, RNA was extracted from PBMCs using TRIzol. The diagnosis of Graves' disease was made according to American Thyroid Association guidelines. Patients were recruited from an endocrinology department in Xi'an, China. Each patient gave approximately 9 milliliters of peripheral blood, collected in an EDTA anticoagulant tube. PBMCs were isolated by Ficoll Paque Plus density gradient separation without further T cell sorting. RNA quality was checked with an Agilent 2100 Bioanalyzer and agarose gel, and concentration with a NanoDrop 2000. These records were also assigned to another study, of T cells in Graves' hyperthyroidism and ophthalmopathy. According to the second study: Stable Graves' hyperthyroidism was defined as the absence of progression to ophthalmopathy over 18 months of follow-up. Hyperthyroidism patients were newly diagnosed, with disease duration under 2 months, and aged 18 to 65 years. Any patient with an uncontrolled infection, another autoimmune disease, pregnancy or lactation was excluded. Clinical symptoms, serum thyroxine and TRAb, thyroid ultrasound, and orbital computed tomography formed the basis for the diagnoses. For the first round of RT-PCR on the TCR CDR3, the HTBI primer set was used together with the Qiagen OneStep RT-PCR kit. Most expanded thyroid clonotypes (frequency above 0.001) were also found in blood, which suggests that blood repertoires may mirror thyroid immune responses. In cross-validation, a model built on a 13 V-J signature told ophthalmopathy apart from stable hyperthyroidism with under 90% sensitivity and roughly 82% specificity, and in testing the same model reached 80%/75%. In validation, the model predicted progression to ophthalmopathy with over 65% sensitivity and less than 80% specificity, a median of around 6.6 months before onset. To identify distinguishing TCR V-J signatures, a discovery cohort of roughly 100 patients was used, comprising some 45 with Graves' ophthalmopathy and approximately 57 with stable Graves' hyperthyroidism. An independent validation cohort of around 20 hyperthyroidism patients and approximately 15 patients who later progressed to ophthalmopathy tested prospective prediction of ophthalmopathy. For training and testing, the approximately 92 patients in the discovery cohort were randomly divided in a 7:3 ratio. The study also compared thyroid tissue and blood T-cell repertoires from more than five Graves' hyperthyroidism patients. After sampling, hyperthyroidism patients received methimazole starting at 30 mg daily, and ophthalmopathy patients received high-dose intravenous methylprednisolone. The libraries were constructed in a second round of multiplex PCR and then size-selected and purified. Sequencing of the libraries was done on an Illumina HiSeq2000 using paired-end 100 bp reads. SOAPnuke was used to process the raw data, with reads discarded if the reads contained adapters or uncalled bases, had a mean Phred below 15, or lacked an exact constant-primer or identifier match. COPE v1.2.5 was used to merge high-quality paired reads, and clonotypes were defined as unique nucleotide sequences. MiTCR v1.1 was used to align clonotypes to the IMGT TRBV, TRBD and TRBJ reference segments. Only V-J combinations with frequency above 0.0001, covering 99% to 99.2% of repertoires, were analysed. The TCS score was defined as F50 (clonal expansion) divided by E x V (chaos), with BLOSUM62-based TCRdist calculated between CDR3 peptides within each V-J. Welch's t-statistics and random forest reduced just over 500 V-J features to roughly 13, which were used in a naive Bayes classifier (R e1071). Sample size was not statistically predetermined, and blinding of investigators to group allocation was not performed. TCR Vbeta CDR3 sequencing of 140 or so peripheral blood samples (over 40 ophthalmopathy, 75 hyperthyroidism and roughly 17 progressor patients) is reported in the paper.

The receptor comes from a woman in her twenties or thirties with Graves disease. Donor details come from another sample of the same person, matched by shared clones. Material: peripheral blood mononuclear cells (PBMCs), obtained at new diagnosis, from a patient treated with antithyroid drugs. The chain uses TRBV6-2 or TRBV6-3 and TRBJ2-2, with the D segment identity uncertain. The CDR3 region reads CASSLVQSGELFF. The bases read TGTGCCAGCAGTTTGGTGCAGAGCGGGGAGCTGTTTTTT.